This TCR beta chain was captured by sequencing in a study of beta chain features in type 1 diabetes. Every sorted population was more than 95% pure. Germline V gene sequence: CDR1 MNHEY, CDR2 SVGAGI. V lost 6 bases and J 8 bases, leaving 17 bases between the germline ends. This CDR3 has 15 residues. There are a few counts of this clone. Its antigen remains unknown. Study results and caveats: Within each of all four CD4+ subsets, Type 1 diabetes patients had TCRB CDR3s that were moderately but significantly shorter. Whether TCRB rearrangement is influenced by HLA type was left unresolved in this analysis.

Isolated RNA was reverse transcribed in full, so expressed TCRB transcripts were sequenced. There were about 3.57 million reads on average in the naive, central memory and regulatory T cell samples. The method was immunoSEQ multiplex PCR; TCRdb's version includes in-frame clones alone and lacks a portion of them. The repertoire includes around 41,000 clones, approximately 61% of them detected once, and approximately 1.7% sits in the top ten. The sequenced material came from Tregs from blood. The TCR comes from a man aged 30-40 years with type 1 diabetes. Some clones in this sample may be carry-over from other donors' samples. This chain connects TRBV6-5 to TRBJ1-6; D is perhaps TRBD1 (5 bases). In nucleotides, the CDR3 is TGTGCCAGCAGCCTGAAAGGTGGGGACTATTCACCCCTCCACTTT. It codes for CASSLKGGDYSPLHF.